The 9 T cell receptor beta chains below come from one sample, sequenced in a study of T cell repertoires in cytomegalovirus infection. TCRdb reprocessed the reads with MiXCR, giving one entry per CDR3 protein. The sample records around 530,000 distinct CDR3 sequences, 16% being singletons. The sequencing input was CD8+ T cells from PBMCs. These receptors were collected from a human donor in good health (CMV status not recorded). Some clones in this sample may be carry-over from other donors' samples.

The table lists this clonotype with many counts. The rearrangement uses TRBV11-3 and TRBJ2-1, with D possibly matching TRBD1 (5 bases). Germline V gene lookup returns CDR1 SGHNT and CDR2 YENEEA. The CDR3 spans 16 residues. V lost 3 bases and J 6 bases, leaving 18 bases between the germline ends. The CDR3 here is CASSLGPLGLSNEQFF. CDR3 DNA: TGTGCCAGCAGCTTGGGGCCCCTCGGGTTGAGCAATGAGCAGTTCTTC.

This clonotype was detected only once. This CDR3 fails to terminate in the conserved phenylalanine or tryptophan, so it likely reflects a read error. The CDR3, as DNA: TGTGCCAGCAGCTCGGAAATAAGGGGGGGACCAGGCTACGAGCAGTACTTA. Translating gives CASSSEIRGGPGYEQYL. The chain joins TRBV7-4 to TRBJ2-7; TRBD2 might be the D (7 bases). Trimming stripped 4 bases from V and 3 bases from J, with 22 bases between. Germline V gives CDR1 SGHVT, CDR2 SQSDAQ. CDR3 size: 17 residues.

V is TRBV27 and J is TRBJ2-1; 11 bases match TRBD2. The CDR3 contains 15 residues. The J segment lost 7 bases and the V segment lost 6 bases, leaving 8 bases of the junction unmatched. Looked up from germline, CDR1 is MNHEY and CDR2 is SMNVEV (reference sequence). CDR3: CASSFGTSGENEQFF. CDR3 bases: TGTGCCAGCAGCTTCGGGACTAGCGGTGAGAATGAGCAGTTCTTC.

This clonotype occurred many times. The chain uses TRBV7-8 and TRBJ2-3; D is unclear. Trimming shortened V by 5 bases and J by 6 bases, and 9 bases separated the two germline ends. This CDR3 region has 12 residues. Germline V gives CDR1 SGHVS, CDR2 FQNEAQ. The CDR3 DNA follows: TGTGCCAGCAGCCGGCCCTACGATACGCAGTATTTT. Translation: CASSRPYDTQYF.

Ten or more counts support this clonotype. The chain links TRBV7-8 to TRBJ2-7, with TRBD2 matching over 8 bases. J lost 2 bases, V lost 2 bases, and 8 bases had no gene match. The CDR3 has 16 amino acids. CDR1 and CDR2 (germline): SGHVS, FQNEAQ. The DNA for the CDR3 is TGTGCCAGCAGCTTATTGCAGCGGGAGCTCCCCTACGAGCAGTACTTC. Translation gives CASSLLQRELPYEQYF.

The V gene is TRBV27, the J gene TRBJ1-5; tentatively, D is TRBD1 (6 bases). V was trimmed by 0 bases and J by 3 bases, leaving 12 bases between them. Germline assignment: CDR1 MNHEY and CDR2 SMNVEV (reference sequence). The CDR3 loop spans 16 amino acids. The DNA of the CDR3 is TGTGCCAGCAGTTTATCGGCAGGACAGCTCAATCAGCCCCAGCATTTT. The encoded protein is CASSLSAGQLNQPQHF.

This clonotype was counted at least ten times. The V call is TRBV27, the J call TRBJ2-6, with D perhaps given as TRBD1 or TRBD2 (5 bases each). Trimming removed 5 bases from V and 0 bases from J, with 11 bases in between. The CDR3 covers 16 residues. Germline values: CDR1 MNHEY, CDR2 SMNVEV (reference sequence). CDR3 loop: CASSARDHSGANVLTF. The DNA for the CDR3 is TGTGCCAGCAGTGCCCGGGACCACTCTGGGGCCAACGTCCTGACTTTC.

This clonotype was seen a handful of times. The rearrangement joins TRBV7-6 to TRBJ2-7, with 8 bases identical to TRBD2. The CDR3 runs to 14 residues. With V trimmed by 6 bases and J by 5 bases, 9 bases remained unmatched. CDR1 is SGHVS and CDR2 is FNYEAQ in the germline V gene. The CDR3: CASSLGLGSHEQYF. The CDR3, as DNA: TGTGCCAGCAGTCTGGGACTAGGATCCCACGAGCAGTACTTC.

This clonotype has ten or more counts. The J gene is TRBJ1-1, the V gene TRBV6-6; 8 bases agree with TRBD1. This CDR3 contains 18 residues. Germline CDR1 and CDR2: MNHNY and SVGAGI (reference sequence). V was pared by 0 bases and J by 0 bases, with 9 bases of the junction left unmatched. CDR3 bases: TGTGCCAGCAGTTACTCACCGGGACAGGTTACCATGAACACTGAAGCTTTCTTT. Its translation is CASSYSPGQVTMNTEAFF.